What follows describes a single T cell receptor beta chain. The target of this receptor is not known. Qualities for individual bases were not recorded, and no much larger clone is one base off. Ficoll-Paque density gradient centrifugation was the method used to isolate PBMCs. For sequencing, an Illumina NovaSeq 6000 was employed. cDNA libraries for TCRalpha and TCRbeta were prepared by 5'RACE using constant-segment primers, with sample barcodes and unique molecular identifiers added. RNA was extracted from every sample with Trizol reagent. Amplification of the libraries took two PCR steps, and the second step added a second sample barcode plus Illumina TruSeq adapters. Sequencing of the libraries was done on an Illumina NovaSeq, producing 2 x 150 bp paired-end reads. The source study handled its data this way. The reads were demultiplexed and collapsed into UMI-guided consensus sequences using migec v1.2.7. With mixcr v2.1.11, UMI consensuses were aligned to TRA and TRB V and J templates and assembled into clonotypes. Expanded or contracted clonotypes were those called significant by both edgeR and NoisET, with noise models trained on biological replicates. For edgeR calls, a false discovery rate-adjusted p below 0.01 and a log2 fold-change threshold of 1 were applied. PCA with hierarchical clustering of max-normalized trajectories of the 1000 most abundant clonotypes was used as exploratory dynamics analysis. Separately sequenced CD4+ and CD8+ repertoires were used to assign a CD4 or CD8 phenotype to each responding clone. TCRdb reran the public reads through fastp at Q25 and MiXCR, keeping productive beta chains. One record per CDR3 amino acid sequence lists the most common genes and DNA. TCRdb, not the original authors, processed these V and J calls. For this sample the table gives roughly 200,000 distinct CDR3 sequences, of which more than 15% were detected only once. Approximately 2% of the sample comes from the top ten.

The sample originates from a study of T-cell memory formation after mild COVID-19 (dated by TCRdb to the early 2020s). For context, the study as a whole: TCR sequence clusters from the two donors were found to be largely donor specific. The cohort comprised two young, previously healthy adult volunteers, one female and one male. In a couple of donors, T-cell clones that expanded and contracted after mild COVID-19 were tracked by sequencing TCRalpha and TCRbeta repertoires over time.

Overall study outcomes, separate from this receptor: Clones that contracted from day 15 to 85 showed balanced CD4/CD8 phenotypes, whereas a second wave of clones that expanded from day 15 to 37 leaned towards CD4+. The second-wave clones that peaked on day 37 were not confirmed to be SARS-CoV-2 specific. Contracting CD4+ clones turned up mainly in the CM and EM memory subsets, whereas EMRA was where CD8+ clones were enriched. The detection of some responding clones in pre-infection memory suggests that pre-existing cross-reactive memory T cells joined the SARS-CoV-2 response. The study included only a couple of mild cases, and larger cohorts that include severe cases with pre-infection samples were judged to be necessary.

V is cut back by 5 bases and J by 9 bases, with 14 bases in the junction unmatched. Inclusive of the bounding cysteine and phenylalanine, the CDR3 is 17 residues long. Left in the record is the CDR3 DNA by itself, 51 bases read in frame from the first base. According to the germline V gene, CDR1 reads SGHTA and CDR2 reads FQGTGA. Source material: PBMCs or a T cell subset sorted from them (not recorded which). The sequence is built from TRBV7-3 and TRBJ2-1; TRBD2 lines up with 12 middle nucleotides. The sequence came from an adult woman who had mild COVID-19 (a few samples of this study predate the infection). The sample titles of this study are shuffled in the database, so cell type and time point are left out; the donor was told from shared clones. In nucleotide form, the sequence is TGTGCCAGCAGCACGACTAGCGGGAGAACATCTGACTCTGAGCAGTTCTTC. Its amino acids are CASSTTSGRTSDSEQFF.